Detailed here is one TCR beta chain. Its target antigen remains unknown. Base qualities are missing; no much larger clone stands one base away. These data originate in a study of tumour-infiltrating T cells in Burkitt lymphoma (dated by TCRdb to 2018 to 2021). As for the study more broadly: The Burkitt lymphoma cohort comprised approximately 90 patients and spanned all epidemiological subtypes of the disease. TCR repertoire data were compared against clinical outcome, and productive clonality predicted overall survival and progression-free survival independently of established prognostic factors such as age at diagnosis.

The library came from the immunoSEQ multiplex PCR assay. Not all clones reach the TCRdb copy of this immuneACCESS table, which keeps in-frame sequences only. Checked studies attribute under half of the gap to unresolved V genes and leave the rest unexplained. The sample table records around 1,700 clones; roughly 17% of these occur just once. Roughly an eighth of the sample comes from the top ten. Results the study describes overall, beyond this receptor: Numerous Burkitt lymphoma patients were found to share several public clonotypes, a finding suggesting shared tumour neoantigen selection that is absent from diffuse large B-cell lymphoma.

Material for sequencing was tumor tissue. The sequence derives from a human donor with Burkitt lymphoma.

The CDR3 protein sequence reads: CASSRTVDYGYTF. The nucleotides read TGTGCCAGCAGTCGGACGGTGGACTATGGCTACACCTTC. In this chain, TRBV11-2 is recombined with TRBJ1-2, with the identity of the D gene unclear. The CDR3 runs 13 residues from the cysteine to the phenylalanine. CDR3 DNA only is kept here, 39 bases in frame from base 1. The trim is 6 bases for V and 3 bases for J, with a gap of 11 bases between the germline ends. Based on the germline V gene, the CDR1 and CDR2 sequences are SGHAT and FQNNGV.